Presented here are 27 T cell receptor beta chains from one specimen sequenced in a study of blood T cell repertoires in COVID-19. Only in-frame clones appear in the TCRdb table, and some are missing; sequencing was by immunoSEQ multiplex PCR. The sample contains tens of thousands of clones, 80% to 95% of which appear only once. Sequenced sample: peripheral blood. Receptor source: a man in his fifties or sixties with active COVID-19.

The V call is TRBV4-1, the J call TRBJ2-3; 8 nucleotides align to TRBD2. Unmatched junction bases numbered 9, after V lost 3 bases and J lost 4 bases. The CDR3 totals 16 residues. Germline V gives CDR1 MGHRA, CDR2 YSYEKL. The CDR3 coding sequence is TGCGCCAGCAGCCACCCGGGACTAGGTACGGCAGATACGCAGTATTTT. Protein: CASSHPGLGTADTQYF.

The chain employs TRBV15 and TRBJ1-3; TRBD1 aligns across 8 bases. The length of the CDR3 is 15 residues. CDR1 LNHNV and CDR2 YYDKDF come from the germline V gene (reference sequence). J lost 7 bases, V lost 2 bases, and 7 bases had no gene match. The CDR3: CATSRPDRGWNTIYF. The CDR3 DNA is TGTGCCACCAGCAGACCAGACAGGGGATGGAACACCATATATTTT. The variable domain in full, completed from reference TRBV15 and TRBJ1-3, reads DAMVIQNPRYQVTQFGKPVTLSCSQTLNHNVMYWYQQKSSQAPKLLFHYYDKDFNNEADTPDNFQSRRPNTSFCFLDIRSPGLGDTAMYLCATSRPDRGWNTIYFGEGSWLTVV.

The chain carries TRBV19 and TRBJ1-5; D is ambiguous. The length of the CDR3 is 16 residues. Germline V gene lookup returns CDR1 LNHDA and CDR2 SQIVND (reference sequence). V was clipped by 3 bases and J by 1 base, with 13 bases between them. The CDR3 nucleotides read TGTGCCAGTAGTATTACCGCAGGAGGGAGCAATCAGCCCCAGCATTTT. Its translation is CASSITAGGSNQPQHF.

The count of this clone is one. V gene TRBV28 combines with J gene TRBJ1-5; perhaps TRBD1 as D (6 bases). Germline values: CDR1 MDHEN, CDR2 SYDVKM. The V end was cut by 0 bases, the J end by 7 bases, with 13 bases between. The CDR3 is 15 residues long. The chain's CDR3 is CASSLWGAFGQPQHF. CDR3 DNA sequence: TGTGCCAGCAGTTTATGGGGGGCATTCGGACAGCCCCAGCATTTT.

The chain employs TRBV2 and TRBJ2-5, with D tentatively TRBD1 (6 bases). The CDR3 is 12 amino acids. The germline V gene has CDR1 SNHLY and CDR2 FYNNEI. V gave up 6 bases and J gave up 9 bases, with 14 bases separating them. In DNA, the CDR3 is TGTGCCAGCAGCCAACAGGGTGAGGCCCAGTACTTC. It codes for CASSQQGEAQYF.

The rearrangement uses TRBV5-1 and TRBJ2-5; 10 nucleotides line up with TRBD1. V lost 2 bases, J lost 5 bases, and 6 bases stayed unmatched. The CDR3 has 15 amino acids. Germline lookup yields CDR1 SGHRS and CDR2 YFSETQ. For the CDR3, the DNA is TGCGCCAGCAGCTTAGTACCGGGACAGGGGGAGACCCAGTACTTC. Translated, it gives CASSLVPGQGETQYF. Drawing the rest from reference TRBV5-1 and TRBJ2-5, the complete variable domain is KAGVTQTPRYLIKTRGQQVTLSCSPISGHRSVSWYQQTPGQGLQFLFEYFSETQRNKGNFPGRFSGRQFSNSRSEMNVSTLELGDSALYLCASSLVPGQGETQYFGPGTRLLVL.

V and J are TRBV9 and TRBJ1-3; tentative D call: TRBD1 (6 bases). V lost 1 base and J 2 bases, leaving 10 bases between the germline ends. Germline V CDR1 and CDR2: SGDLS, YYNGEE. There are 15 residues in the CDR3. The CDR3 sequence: CASSVSWGPGNTIYF. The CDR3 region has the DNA TGTGCCAGCAGCGTAAGTTGGGGGCCTGGAAACACCATATATTTT.

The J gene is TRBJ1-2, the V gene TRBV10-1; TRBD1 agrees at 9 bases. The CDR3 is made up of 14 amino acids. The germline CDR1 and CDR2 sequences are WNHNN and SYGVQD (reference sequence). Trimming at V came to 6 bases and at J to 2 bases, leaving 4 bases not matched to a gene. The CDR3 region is CASSRDRANYGYTF. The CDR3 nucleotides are TGCGCCAGCAGCAGGGACAGGGCGAACTATGGCTACACCTTC.

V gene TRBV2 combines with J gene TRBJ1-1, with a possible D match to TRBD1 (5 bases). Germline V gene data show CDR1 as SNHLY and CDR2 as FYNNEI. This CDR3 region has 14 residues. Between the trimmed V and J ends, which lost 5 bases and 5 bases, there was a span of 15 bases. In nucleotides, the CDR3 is TGTGCCAGCAGTAGCGGGGGAAAGGGAACTGAAGCTTTCTTT. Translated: CASSSGGKGTEAFF.

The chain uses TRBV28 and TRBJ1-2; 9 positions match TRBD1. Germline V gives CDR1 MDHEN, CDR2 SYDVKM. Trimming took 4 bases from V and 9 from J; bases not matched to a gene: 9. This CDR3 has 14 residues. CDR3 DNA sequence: TGTGCCAGCAGTTCGGGGACAGGGATCGTACGCTACACCTTC. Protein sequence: CASSSGTGIVRYTF.

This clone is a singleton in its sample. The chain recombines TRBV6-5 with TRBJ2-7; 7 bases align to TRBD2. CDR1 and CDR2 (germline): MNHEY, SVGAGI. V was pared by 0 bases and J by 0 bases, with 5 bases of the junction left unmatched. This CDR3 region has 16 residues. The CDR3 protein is CASSYSSSGASYEQYF. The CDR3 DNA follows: TGTGCCAGCAGTTACTCGTCTAGCGGTGCCTCCTACGAGCAGTACTTC.

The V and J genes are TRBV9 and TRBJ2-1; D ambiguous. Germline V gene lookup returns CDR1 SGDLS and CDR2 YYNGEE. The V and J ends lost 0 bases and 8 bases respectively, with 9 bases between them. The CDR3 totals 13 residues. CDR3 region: CASSVVSSHEQFF. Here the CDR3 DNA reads TGTGCCAGCAGCGTAGTAAGCTCCCATGAGCAGTTCTTC. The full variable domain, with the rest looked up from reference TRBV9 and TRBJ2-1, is DSGVTQTPKHLITATGQRVTLRCSPRSGDLSVYWYQQSLDQGLQFLIQYYNGEERAKGNILERFSAQQFPDLHSELNLSSLELGDSALYFCASSVVSSHEQFFGPGTRLTVL.

The CDR3 spells CASSLVEETQYF. The CDR3 bases are TGTGCCAGCAGCTTAGTGGAGGAGACCCAGTACTTC. The V and J genes are TRBV7-9 and TRBJ2-5; D ambiguous. Trimming cost V 1 base and J 5 bases, with 5 bases left between them. The CDR3 has 12 residues. Germline V gene sequence: CDR1 SEHNR, CDR2 FQNEAQ (reference sequence). The whole variable domain, remainder taken from reference TRBV7-9 and TRBJ2-5, is DTGVSQNPRHKITKRGQNVTFRCDPISEHNRLYWYRQTLGQGPEFLTYFQNEAQLEKSRLLSDRFSAERPKGSFSTLEIQRTEQGDSAMYLCASSLVEETQYFGPGTRLLVL.

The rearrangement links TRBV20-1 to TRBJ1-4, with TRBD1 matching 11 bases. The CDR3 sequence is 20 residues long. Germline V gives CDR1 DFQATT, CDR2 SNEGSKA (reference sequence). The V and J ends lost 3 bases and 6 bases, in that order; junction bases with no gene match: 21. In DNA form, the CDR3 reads TGCAGTGCTAGTGGGCTCCACTCCGGGACAGGGGGTACATGGGATGAAAAACTGTTTTTT. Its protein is CSASGLHSGTGGTWDEKLFF.

The CDR3 sequence is CASRAGTGGARAEAFF. The CDR3 region has the DNA TGTGCCAGCAGGGCCGGGACAGGGGGCGCGAGAGCTGAAGCTTTCTTT. V gene TRBV2 combines with J gene TRBJ1-1; 12 nucleotides line up with TRBD1. The CDR3 loop spans 16 amino acids. Germline values: CDR1 SNHLY, CDR2 FYNNEI. The V segment lost 6 bases and the J segment 6 bases; nucleotides outside the gene matches: 11.

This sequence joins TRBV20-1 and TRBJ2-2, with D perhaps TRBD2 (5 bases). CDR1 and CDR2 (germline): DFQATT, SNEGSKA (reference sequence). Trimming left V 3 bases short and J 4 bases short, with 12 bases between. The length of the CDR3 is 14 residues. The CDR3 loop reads CSASRGGGTGELFF. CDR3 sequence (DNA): TGCAGTGCTAGTCGTGGTGGAGGCACCGGGGAGCTGTTTTTT.

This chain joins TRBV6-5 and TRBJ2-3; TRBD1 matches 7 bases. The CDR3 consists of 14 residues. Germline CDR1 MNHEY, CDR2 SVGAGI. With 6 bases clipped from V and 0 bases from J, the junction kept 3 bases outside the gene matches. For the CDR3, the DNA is TGTGCCAGCAGACGACAGGGAAGCACAGATACGCAGTATTTT. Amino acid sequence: CASRRQGSTDTQYF.

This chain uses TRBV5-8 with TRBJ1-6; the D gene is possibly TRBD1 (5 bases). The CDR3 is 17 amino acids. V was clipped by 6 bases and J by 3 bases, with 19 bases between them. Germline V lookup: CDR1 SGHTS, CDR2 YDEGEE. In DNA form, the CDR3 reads TGTGCCAGCATGGGGGGGGTGCTGAGAGGCTATAATTCACCCCTCCACTTT. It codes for CASMGGVLRGYNSPLHF.

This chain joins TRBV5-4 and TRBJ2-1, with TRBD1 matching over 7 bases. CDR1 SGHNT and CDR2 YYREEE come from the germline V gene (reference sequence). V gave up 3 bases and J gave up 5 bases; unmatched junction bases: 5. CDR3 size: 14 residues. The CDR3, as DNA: TGTGCCAGCAGCTCAGACAGGGCTAACAATGAGCAGTTCTTC. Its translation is CASSSDRANNEQFF.

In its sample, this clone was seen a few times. CDR3 in DNA: TGTGCCACCAGTGATCCATTAGACTACGAGCAGTACTTC. It translates to CATSDPLDYEQYF. This chain joins TRBV24-1 and TRBJ2-7; D remains ambiguous. CDR1 is KGHDR, CDR2 SFDVKD, per germline. The CDR3 length is 13 residues. Trimming pared 3 bases from V and 3 bases from J, leaving 8 bases between.

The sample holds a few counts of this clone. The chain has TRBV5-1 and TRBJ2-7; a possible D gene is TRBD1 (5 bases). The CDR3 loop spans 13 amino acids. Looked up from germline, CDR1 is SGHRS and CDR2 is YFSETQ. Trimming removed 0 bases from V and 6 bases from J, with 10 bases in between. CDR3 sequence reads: CASSLGQRIEQYF. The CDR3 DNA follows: TGCGCCAGCAGCTTGGGACAGAGAATCGAGCAGTACTTC.

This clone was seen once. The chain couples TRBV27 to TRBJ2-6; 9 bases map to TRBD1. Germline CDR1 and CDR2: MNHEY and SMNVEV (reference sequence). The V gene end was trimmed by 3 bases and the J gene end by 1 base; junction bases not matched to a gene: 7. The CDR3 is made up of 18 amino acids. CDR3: CASSFIGQGLSGANVLTF. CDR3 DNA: TGTGCCAGCAGTTTTATCGGACAGGGGTTGTCTGGGGCCAACGTCCTGACTTTC.

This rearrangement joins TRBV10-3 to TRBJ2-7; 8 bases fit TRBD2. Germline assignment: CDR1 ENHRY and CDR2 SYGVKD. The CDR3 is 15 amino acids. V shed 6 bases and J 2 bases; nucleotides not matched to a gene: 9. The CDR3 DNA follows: TGTGCCATCAGGCCTCGGGGGGGGGAAACCTACGAGCAGTACTTC. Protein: CAIRPRGGETYEQYF.

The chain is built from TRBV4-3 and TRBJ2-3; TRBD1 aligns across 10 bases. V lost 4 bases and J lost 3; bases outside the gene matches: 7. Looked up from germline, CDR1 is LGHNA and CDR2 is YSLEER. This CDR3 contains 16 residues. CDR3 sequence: CASSPTGTGVTDTQYF. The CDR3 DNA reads TGCGCCAGCAGCCCGACCGGGACAGGGGTTACAGATACGCAGTATTTT.

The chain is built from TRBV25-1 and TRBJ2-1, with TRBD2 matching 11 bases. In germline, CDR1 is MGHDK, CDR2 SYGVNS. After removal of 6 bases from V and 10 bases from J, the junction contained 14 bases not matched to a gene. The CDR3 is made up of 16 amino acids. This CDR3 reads CASRRSGTSGRGEQFF. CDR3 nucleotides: TGTGCCAGCAGAAGATCCGGGACTAGCGGCCGGGGGGAGCAGTTCTTC.

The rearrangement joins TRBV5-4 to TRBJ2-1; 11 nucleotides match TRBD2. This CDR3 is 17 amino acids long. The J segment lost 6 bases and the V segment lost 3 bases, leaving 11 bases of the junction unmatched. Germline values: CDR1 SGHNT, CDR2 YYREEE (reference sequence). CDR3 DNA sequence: TGTGCCAGCAGCTCTCCGACTAGCGGGATGGGGGTCAATGAGCAGTTCTTC. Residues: CASSSPTSGMGVNEQFF.

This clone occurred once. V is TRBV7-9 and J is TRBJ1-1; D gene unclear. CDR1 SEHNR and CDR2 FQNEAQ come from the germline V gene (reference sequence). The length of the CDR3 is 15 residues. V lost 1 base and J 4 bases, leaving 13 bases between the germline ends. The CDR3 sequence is CASSLDPSSGTEAFF. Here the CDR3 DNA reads TGTGCCAGCAGCTTAGATCCATCGTCGGGCACTGAAGCTTTCTTT.